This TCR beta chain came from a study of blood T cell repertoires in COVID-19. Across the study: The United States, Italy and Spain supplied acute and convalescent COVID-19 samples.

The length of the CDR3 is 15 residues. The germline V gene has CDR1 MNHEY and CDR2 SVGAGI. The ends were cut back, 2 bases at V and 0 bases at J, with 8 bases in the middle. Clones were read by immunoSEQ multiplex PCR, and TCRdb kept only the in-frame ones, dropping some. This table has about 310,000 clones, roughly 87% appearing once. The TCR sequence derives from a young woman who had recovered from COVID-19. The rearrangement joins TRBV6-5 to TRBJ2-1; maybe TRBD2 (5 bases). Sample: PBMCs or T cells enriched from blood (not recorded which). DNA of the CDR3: TGTGCCAGCAGTTACGGAGCGGCCTCCTACAATGAGCAGTTCTTC. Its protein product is CASSYGAASYNEQFF.